This TCR beta chain came from a study of low-dose radiotherapy and immunotherapy resistance in tumors. Overall study: Participants in Cohort 1 were administered 0.5 Gy per fraction at 2-week intervals, to a cumulative dose of 6.5 Gy. Cohort 2's total reached 13 Gy over 26 weeks, at 1 Gy per fraction every two weeks. Every two weeks, cyclophosphamide 200 mg/m2 was infused one day before radiation plus immunotherapy.

Time point meaning: after trial treatment. As to treatment: LDRT plus nivolumab, ipilimumab, low-dose cyclophosphamide and aspirin (RACIN trial). Donors received nivolumab, ipilimumab, aspirin, low-dose cyclophosphamide and low-dose radiotherapy. Germline V gene sequence: CDR1 LGHDT, CDR2 YNNKEL (reference sequence). The CDR3 loop spans 21 amino acids. V dropped 0 bases and J dropped 0; count of bases not matched to a gene: 15. TRAV- and TRBV-specific primers were used for first-strand cDNA, which covered alpha and beta chains. PCR amplification of the TCRs was performed with Phusion for 20 PCR cycles, and it relied on a constant-region primer together with a V-primer adapter. TCRdb redid the calling of the reads with MiXCR, one entry per CDR3 protein. The sample lists 30,000 to 45,000 distinct CDR3 sequences, around 21% seen once, with about 9.2% in the top ten. This clonotype was picked up many times.

This clonotype was obtained from a female donor with ovarian cancer. This chain joins TRBV3-1 and TRBJ1-1; 11 bases map to TRBD1. The sequencing here drew on PBMCs, taken after low-dose radiotherapy plus immunotherapy. The DNA of the CDR3 is TGTGCCAGCAGCCAAGATCGCGGACAGGGGGCCCGTGGGGCTTTGAACACTGAAGCTTTCTTT. It translates to CASSQDRGQGARGALNTEAFF. The entire variable domain, with the rest obtained from reference TRBV3-1 and TRBJ1-1, is as follows: DTAVSQTPKYLVTQMGNDKSIKCEQNLGHDTMYWYKQDSKKFLKIMFSYNNKELIINETVPNRFSPKSPDKAHLNLHINSLELGDSAVYFCASSQDRGQGARGALNTEAFFGQGTRLTVV.